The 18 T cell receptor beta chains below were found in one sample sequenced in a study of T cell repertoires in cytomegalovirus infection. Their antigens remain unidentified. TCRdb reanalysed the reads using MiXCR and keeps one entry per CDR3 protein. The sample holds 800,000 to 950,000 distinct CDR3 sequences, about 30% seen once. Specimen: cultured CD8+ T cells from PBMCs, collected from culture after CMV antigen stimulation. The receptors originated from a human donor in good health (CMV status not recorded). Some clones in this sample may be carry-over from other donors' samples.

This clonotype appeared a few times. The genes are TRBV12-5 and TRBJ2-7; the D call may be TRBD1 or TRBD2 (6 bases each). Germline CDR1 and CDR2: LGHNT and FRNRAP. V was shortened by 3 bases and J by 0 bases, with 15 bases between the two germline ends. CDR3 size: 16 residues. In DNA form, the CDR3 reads TGTGCTAGTGGTTTAGGGGGACTCGCGAGCTCCTACGAGCAGTACTTC. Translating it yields CASGLGGLASSYEQYF. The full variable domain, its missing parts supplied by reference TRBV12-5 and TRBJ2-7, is DARVTQTPRHKVTEMGQEVTMRCQPILGHNTVFWYRQTMMQGLELLAYFRNRAPLDDSGMPKDRFSAEMPDATLATLKIQPSEPRDSAVYFCASGLGGLASSYEQYFGPGTRLTVT.

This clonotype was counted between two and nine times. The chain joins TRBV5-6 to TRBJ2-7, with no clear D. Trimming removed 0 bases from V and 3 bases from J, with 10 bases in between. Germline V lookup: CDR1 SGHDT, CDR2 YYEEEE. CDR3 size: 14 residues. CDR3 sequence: CASSLGKGLYEQYV. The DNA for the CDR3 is TGTGCCAGCAGCTTGGGGAAAGGGCTCTACGAGCAGTACGTC.

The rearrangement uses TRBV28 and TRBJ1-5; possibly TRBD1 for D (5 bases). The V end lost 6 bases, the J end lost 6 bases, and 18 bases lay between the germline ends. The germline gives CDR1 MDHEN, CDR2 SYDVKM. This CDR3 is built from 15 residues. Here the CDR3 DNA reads TGTGCCAGCAGATTGGGAGGTAGGGGAATTCAGCCCCAGCATTTT. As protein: CASRLGGRGIQPQHF.

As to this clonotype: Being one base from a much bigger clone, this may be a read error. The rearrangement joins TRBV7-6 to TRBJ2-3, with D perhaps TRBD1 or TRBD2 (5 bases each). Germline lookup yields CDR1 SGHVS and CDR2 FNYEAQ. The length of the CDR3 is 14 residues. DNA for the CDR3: TGTGTCAGCAGCCCCGAATGGGGGACAGATACGCAGTATTTT. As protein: CVSSPEWGTDTQYF.

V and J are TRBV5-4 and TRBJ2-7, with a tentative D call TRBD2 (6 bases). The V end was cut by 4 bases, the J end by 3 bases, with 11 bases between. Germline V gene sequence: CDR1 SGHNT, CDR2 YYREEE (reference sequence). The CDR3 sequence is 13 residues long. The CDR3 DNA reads TGTGCCAGCAGCCCCGAGGAGGGCTACGAGCAGTACTTC. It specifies CASSPEEGYEQYF.

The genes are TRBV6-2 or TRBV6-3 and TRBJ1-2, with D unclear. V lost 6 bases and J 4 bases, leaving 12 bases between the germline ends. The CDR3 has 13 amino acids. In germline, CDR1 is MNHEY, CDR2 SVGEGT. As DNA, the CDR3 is TGTGCCAGCAGGTCTGGGATGCGCTATGGCTACACCTTC. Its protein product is CASRSGMRYGYTF.

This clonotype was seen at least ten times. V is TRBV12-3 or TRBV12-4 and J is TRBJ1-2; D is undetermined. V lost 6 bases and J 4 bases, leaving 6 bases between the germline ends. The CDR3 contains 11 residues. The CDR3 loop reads CASRTSYGYTF. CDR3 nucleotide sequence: TGTGCCAGCAGGACATCCTATGGCTACACCTTC.

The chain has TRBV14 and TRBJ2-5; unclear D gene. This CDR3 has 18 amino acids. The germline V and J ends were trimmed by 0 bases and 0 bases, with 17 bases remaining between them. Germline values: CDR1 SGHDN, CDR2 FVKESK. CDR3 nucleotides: TGTGCCAGCAGCCAAGATTTTTTCAGGCCCATGGACCAAGAGACCCAGTACTTC. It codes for CASSQDFFRPMDQETQYF.

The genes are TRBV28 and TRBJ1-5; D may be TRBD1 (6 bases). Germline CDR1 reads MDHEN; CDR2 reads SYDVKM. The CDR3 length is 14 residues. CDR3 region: CAAFGGGEYQPQHF. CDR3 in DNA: TGTGCAGCCTTTGGGGGCGGGGAGTACCAGCCCCAGCATTTT.

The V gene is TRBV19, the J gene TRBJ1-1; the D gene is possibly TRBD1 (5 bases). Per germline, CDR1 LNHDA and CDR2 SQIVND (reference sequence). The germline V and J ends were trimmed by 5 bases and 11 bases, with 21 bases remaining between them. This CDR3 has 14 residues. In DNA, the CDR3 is TGTGCCAGTAGTTCGCAGATGGGGGGAGTGTACGCTTTCTTT. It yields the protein CASSSQMGGVYAFF.

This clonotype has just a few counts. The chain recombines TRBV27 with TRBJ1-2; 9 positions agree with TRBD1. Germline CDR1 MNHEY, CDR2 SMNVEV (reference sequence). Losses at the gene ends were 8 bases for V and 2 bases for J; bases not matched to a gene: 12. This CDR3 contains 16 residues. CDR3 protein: CASGNPGTGTNYGYTF. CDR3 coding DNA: TGTGCCAGCGGCAATCCCGGGACAGGGACAAACTATGGCTACACCTTC.

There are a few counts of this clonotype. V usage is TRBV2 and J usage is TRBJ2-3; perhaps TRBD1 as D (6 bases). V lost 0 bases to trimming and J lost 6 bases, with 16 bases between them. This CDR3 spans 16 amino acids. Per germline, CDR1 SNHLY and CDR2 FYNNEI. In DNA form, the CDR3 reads TGTGCCAGCAGTGAAGCTGGACCAGGGGAAAGGGATACGCAGTATTTT. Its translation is CASSEAGPGERDTQYF.

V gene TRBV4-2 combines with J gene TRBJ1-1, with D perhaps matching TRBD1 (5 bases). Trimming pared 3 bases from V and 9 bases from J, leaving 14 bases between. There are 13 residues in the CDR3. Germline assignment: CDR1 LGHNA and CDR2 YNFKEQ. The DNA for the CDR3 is TGTGCCAGCAGCCAGAGGGGACCGGGTCAAGCTTTCTTT. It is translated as CASSQRGPGQAFF.

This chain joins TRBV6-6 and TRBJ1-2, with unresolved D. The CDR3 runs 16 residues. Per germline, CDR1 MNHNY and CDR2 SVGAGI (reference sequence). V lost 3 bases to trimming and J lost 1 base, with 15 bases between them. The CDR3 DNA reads TGTGCCAGCAGTTATAAACTAGACGGATTTAACTATGGCTACACCTTC. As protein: CASSYKLDGFNYGYTF.

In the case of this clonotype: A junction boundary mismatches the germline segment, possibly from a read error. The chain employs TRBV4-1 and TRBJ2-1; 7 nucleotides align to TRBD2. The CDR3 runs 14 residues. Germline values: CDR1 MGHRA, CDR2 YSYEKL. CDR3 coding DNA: TGCGTCAGCACCGGGCCGGGGGGTAATAATGAGCAGTTCTTC. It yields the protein CVSTGPGGNNEQFF.

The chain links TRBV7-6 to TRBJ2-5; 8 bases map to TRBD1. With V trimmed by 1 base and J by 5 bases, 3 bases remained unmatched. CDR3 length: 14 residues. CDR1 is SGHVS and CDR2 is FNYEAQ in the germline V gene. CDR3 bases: TGTGCCAGCAGCTTAGTTCGACAGGGGGAGACCCAGTACTTC. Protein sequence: CASSLVRQGETQYF.

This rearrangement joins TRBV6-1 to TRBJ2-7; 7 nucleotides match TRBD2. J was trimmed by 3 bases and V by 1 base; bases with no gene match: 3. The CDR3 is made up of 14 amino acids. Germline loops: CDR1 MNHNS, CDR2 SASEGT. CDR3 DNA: TGTGCCAGCAGTGAAGTGGGACTACTCTACGAGCAGTACGTC. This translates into CASSEVGLLYEQYV.

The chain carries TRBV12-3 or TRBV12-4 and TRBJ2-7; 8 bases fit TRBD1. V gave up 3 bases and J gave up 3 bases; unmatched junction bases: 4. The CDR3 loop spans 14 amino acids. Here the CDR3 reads CASSLRDRYYEQYF. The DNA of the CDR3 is TGTGCCAGCAGTTTGAGGGACAGGTACTACGAGCAGTACTTC.